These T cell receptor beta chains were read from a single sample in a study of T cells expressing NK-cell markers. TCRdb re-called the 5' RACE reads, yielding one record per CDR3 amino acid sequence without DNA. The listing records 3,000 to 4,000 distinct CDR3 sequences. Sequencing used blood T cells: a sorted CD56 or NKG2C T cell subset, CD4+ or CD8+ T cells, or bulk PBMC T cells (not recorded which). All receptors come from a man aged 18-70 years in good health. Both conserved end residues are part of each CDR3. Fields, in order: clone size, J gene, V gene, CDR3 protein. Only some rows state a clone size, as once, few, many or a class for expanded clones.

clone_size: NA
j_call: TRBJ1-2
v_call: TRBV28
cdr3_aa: CASSLGGRAFGYTF

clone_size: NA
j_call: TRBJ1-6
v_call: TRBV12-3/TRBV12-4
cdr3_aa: CASSSTSGNSPLHF

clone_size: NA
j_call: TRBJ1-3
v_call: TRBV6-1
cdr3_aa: CASSHRDTSGNTIYF

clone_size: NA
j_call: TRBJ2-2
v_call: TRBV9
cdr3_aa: CASSVSNGVSIGELFF

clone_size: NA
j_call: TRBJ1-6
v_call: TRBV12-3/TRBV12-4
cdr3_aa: CASSFGHSNSPLHF

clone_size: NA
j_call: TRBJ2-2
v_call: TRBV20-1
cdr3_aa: CSAPSPRGSYTGELFF

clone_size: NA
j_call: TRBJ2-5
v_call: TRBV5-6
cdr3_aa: CASSGQGVFLSETQYF

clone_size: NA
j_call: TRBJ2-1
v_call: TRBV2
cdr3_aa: CASSTDRGINEQFF

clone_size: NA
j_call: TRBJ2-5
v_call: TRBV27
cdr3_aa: CASSLSVDRGKTQYF

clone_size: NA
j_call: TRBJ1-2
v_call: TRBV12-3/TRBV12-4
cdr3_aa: CASSGHDRGYGYTF

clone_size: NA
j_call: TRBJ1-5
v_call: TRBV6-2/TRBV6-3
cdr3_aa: CASRRPTTGVNQPQHF

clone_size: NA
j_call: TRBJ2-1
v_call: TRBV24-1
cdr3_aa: CATSDFGTGSYNEQFF

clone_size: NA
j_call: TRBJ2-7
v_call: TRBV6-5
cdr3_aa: CASSYSSLGSYEQYF

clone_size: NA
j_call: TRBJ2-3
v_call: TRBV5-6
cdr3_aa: CASSKGQGTDTQYF

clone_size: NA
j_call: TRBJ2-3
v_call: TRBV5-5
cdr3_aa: CASSPDQSTDTQYF

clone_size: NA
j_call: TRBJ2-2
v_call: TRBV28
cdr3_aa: CASSRNTDTGELFF

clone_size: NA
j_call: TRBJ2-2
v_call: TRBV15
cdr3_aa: CATSRPGLADTNTGELFF

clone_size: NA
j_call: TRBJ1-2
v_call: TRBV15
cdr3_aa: CATSSHRIRNNYGYTF

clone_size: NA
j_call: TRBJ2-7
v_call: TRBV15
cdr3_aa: CATSRGARAYEQYF

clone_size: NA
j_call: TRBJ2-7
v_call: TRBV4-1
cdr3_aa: CASSQGAEQYF

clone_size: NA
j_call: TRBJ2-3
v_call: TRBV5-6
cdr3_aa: CASKDGLGTDTQYF

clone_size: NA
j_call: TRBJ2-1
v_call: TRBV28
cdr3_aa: CASQAGTGAENEQFF

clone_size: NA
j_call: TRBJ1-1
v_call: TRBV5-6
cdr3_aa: CASRGIANTEAFF

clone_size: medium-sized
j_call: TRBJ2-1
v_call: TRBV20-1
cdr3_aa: CSAVPGLDYNEQFF

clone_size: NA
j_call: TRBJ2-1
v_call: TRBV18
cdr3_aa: CASSPWGGRNEQFF

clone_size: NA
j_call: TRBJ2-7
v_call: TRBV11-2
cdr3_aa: CASSVGLAGVYEQYF

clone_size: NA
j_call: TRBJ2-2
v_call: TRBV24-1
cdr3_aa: CATSTARTNTGELFF

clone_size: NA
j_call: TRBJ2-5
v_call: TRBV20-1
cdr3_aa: CSARPQGRETQYF

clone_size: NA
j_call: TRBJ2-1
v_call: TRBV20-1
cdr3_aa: CSALEFGNEQFF

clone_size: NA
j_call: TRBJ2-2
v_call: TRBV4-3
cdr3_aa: CASSQHRRAHTGELFF

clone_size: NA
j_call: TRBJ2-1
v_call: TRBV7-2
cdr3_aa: CASSLGTSEYNEQFF

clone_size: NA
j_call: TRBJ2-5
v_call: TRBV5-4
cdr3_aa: CASSPSGTSGETQYF

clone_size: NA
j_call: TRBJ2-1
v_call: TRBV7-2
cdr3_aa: CASSLSVGRADNEQFF

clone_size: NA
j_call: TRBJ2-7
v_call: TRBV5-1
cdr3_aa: CASSLVEPSYEQYF

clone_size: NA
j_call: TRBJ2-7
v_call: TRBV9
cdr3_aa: CASSANFGTPYEQYF

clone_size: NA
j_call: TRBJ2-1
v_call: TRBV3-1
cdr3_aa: CASSPRMGNEQFF

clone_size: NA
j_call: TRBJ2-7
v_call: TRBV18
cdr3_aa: CASSPQLAGGISYEQYF

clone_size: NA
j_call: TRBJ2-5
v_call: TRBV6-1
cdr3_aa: CASSPLFGAQETQYF

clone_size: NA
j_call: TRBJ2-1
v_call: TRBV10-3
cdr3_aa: CAISEGGRALNEQFF

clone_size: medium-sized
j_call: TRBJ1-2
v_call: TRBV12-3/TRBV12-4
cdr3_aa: CASSFSPGGLIYGYTF

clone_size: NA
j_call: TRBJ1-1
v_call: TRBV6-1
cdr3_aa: CASRVQGKLTEAFF

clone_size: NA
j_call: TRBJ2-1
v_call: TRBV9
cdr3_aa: CASSSVAGGYNEQFF

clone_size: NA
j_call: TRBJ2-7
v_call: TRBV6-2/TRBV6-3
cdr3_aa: CASSFPGQALYEQYF

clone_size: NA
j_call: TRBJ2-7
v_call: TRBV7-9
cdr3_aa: CASSSRGENEQYF

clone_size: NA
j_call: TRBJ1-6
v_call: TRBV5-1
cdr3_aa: CASSRDSSNSPLHF